The present TCR beta chain was sequenced within a study of T cells in Graves' hyperthyroidism and ophthalmopathy. RNA transcripts provided the source from which TCR beta CDR3 regions were amplified. RT-PCR in the first round (using the HTBI primer set) targeted the TCR CDR3. MiXCR was run by TCRdb on the multiplex PCR reads, yielding one entry per CDR3 protein. The sample carries some 530,000 distinct CDR3 sequences, roughly 23% recorded once. Looked up from germline, CDR1 is LGHNA and CDR2 is YSLEER. Trimming pared 2 bases from V and 4 bases from J, leaving 9 bases between. CDR3 size: 14 residues. What was sequenced was blood. The receptor was isolated from a woman aged 70 to 79 with Graves' ophthalmopathy. The chain carries TRBV4-3 and TRBJ1-5; a possible D gene is TRBD1 (6 bases). This CDR3 reads CASSQTTGNQPQHF. The CDR3 coding sequence is TGCGCCAGCAGCCAAACCACAGGGAATCAGCCCCAGCATTTT.